These T cell receptor beta chains were read from a single sample in a study of long-term antiretroviral therapy in people with HIV. Sequenced by immunoSEQ multiplex PCR; TCRdb stores in-frame clones only, minus some. There are about 24,000 clones in the sample; 95% occur only once, and about 2% lies in the top ten. The sequences come from unsorted PBMCs, collected roughly 5.1 years after starting antiretroviral therapy. These receptors came from a woman between 45 and 65 years old with HIV. Each CDR3 is given with its conserved first and last residue.

V	J	CDR3
TRBV19	TRBJ2-7	CASSTTGVPYEQYF
TRBV28	TRBJ2-7	CASNSMGQGGREQYF
TRBV5-1	TRBJ2-1	CASSPDRVAAVEQFF
TRBV9	TRBJ1-1	CASSLTGEGPGTEAFF
TRBV10-1	TRBJ2-1	CASNGVGESGPFF
TRBV5-1	TRBJ2-5	CASSLRGLAGAGTQYF
TRBV7-2	TRBJ2-4	CASSRPGQGNIQYF
TRBV28	TRBJ1-5	CASSLATGNQPQHF
TRBV9	TRBJ2-1	CASSVDPEGANEQFF
TRBV9	TRBJ2-3	CASSVASGMATDTQYF
TRBV7-2	TRBJ2-7	CASSLGTLYEQYF
TRBV10-1	TRBJ1-5	CASQSRHNRGYSNQPQHF
TRBV7-2	TRBJ1-5	CASSFEGFDSNQPQHF
TRBV28	TRBJ2-5	CASSFWTNQETQYF
TRBV27	TRBJ2-2	CASSSGQGVYTGELFF
TRBV19	TRBJ2-7	CASSTLLGQPSSYEQYF
TRBV2	TRBJ1-1	CASTTPGNTEAFF
TRBV9	TRBJ2-7	CASSPGRAFSYEQYF
TRBV19	TRBJ1-3	CASRTPQAGNTIYF
TRBV6-5	TRBJ1-1	CAAGTTGVTEAFF
TRBV19	TRBJ2-5	CASSIEGQGQETQYF
TRBV6-5	TRBJ2-1	CASRDFQGWGEQFF
TRBV28	TRBJ1-5	CASSERDQPQHF
TRBV9	TRBJ2-5	CASSVQGPETQYF
TRBV18	TRBJ2-3	CASSPRSSSTDTQYF
TRBV6-6	TRBJ1-1	CASSTEQAGRTEAFF
TRBV28	TRBJ1-1	CASIPGPKVMNTEAFF
TRBV5-5	TRBJ2-3	CASSLGSGGFDTQYF
TRBV7-9	TRBJ1-3	CASSLGRDPGNTIYF
TRBV6-5	TRBJ1-2	CASRQGGNGYTF
TRBV10-3	TRBJ2-1	CAITGQGGNEQFF
TRBV5-1	TRBJ1-5	CASSPTGIDSNQPQHF
TRBV28	TRBJ1-2	CASSERDRADYGYTF
TRBV15	TRBJ2-1	CATDGTSNEQFF
TRBV5-1	TRBJ2-1	CASSLMTAYNEQFF
TRBV7-9	TRBJ2-3	CASSFLPSTDTQYF
TRBV6-6	TRBJ2-7	CASSPGSYEQYF
TRBV6-1	TRBJ2-5	CASSSQGAQETQYF
TRBV19	TRBJ2-2	CASSSGGLRELFF